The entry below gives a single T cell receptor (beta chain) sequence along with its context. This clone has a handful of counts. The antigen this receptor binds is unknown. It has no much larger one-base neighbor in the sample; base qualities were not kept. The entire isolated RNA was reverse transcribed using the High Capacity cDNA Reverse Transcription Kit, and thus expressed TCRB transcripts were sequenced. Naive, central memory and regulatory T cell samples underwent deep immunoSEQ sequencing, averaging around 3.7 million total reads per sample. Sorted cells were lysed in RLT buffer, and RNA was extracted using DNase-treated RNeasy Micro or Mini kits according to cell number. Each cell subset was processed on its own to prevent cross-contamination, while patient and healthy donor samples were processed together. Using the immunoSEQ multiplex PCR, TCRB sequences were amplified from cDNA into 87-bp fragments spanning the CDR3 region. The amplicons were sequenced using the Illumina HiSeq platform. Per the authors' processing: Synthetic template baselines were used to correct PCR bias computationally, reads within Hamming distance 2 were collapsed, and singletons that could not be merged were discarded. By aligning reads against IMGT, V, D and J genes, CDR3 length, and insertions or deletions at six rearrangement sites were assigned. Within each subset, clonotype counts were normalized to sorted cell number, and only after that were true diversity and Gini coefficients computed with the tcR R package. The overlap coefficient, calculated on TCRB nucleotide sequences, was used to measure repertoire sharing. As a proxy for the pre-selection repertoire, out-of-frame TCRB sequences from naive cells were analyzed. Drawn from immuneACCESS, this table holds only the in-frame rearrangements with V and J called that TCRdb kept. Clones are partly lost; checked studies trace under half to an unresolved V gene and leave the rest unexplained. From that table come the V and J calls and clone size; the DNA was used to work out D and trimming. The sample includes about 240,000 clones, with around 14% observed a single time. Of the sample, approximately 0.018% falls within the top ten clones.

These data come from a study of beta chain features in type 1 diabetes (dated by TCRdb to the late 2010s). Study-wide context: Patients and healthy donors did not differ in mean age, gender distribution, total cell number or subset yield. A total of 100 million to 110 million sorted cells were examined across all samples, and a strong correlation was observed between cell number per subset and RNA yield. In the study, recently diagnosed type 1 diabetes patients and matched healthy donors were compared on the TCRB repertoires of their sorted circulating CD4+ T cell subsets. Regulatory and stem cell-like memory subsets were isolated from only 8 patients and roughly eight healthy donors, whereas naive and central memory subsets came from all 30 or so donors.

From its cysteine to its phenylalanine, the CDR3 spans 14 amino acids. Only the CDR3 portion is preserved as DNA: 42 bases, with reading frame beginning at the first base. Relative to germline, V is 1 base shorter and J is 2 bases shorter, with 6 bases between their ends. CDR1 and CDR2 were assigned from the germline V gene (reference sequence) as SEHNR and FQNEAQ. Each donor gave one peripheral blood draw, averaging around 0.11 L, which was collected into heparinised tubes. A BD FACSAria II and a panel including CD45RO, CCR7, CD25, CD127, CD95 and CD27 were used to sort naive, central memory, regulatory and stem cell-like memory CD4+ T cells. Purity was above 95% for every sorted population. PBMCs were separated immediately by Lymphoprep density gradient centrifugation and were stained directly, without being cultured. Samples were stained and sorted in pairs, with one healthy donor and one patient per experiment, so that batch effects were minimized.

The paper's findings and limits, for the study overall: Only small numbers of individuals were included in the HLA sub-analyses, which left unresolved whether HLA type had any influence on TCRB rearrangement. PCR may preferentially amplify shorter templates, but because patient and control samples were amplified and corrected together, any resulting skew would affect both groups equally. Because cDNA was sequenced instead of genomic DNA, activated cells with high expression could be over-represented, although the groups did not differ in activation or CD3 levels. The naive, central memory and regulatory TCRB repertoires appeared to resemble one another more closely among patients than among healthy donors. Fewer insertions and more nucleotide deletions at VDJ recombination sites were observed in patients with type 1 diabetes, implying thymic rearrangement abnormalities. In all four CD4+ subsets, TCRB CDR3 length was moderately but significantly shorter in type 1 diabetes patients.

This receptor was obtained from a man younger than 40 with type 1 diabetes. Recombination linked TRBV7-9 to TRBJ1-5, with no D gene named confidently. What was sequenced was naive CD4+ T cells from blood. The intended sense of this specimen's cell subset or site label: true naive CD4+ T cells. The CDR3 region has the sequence CASSLGQGNQPQHF. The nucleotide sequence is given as TGTGCCAGCAGCTTAGGGCAGGGCAATCAGCCCCAGCATTTT.